Each of the 10 T cell receptor beta chains below was sequenced from the same sample in a study of blood T cell repertoires in COVID-19. Sequencing was performed with immunoSEQ multiplex PCR; in TCRdb, only in-frame clones are kept and a portion is missing. The sample has around 300,000 clones, approximately 90% seen once. The sequenced material came from peripheral blood. Source of these receptors: a woman aged 25 to 39 with COVID-19, enrolled during active disease.

The genes are TRBV7-9 and TRBJ1-2; a possible D gene is TRBD1 (6 bases). The V end was cut by 3 bases, the J end by 8 bases, with 16 bases between. Germline assignment: CDR1 SEHNR and CDR2 FQNEAQ (reference sequence). This CDR3 spans 14 amino acids. The CDR3 region is CASSFVQGSGGYTF. Written as DNA, the CDR3 is TGTGCCAGCAGCTTCGTTCAGGGGTCCGGGGGCTACACCTTC.

This sequence joins TRBV7-8 and TRBJ2-5; 11 nucleotides agree with TRBD2. The CDR3 runs 17 residues. Trimming at V came to 0 bases and at J to 5 bases, leaving 8 bases not matched to a gene. Germline V gene sequence: CDR1 SGHVS, CDR2 FQNEAQ. DNA of the CDR3: TGTGCCAGCAGCTTAGCGTGGGTAGCGGGGGGGCCGGAGACCCAGTACTTC. It codes for CASSLAWVAGGPETQYF.

This clone was observed once. The chain joins TRBV7-9 to TRBJ2-3, with 7 bases identical to TRBD1. J was trimmed by 4 bases and V by 5 bases; bases with no gene match: 3. Germline assignment: CDR1 SEHNR and CDR2 FQNEAQ (reference sequence). This CDR3 is built from 13 residues. The CDR3 reads CASSRGQADTQYF. CDR3 nucleotide sequence: TGTGCCAGCAGCCGCGGACAGGCAGATACGCAGTATTTT.

The chain couples TRBV30 to TRBJ2-1; TRBD1 matches 10 bases. Germline V gene sequence: CDR1 GTSNPN, CDR2 SVGIG (reference sequence). With V trimmed by 1 base and J by 12 bases, 21 bases remained unmatched. There are 18 residues in the CDR3. CDR3: CAWSEFLTGGSGHDGQFF. Here the CDR3 DNA reads TGTGCCTGGAGTGAATTTTTGACAGGGGGCTCGGGGCATGACGGGCAGTTCTTC. Complete variable domain (other parts from reference TRBV30 and TRBJ2-1): SQTIHQWPATLVQPVGSPLSLECTVEGTSNPNLYWYRQAAGRGLQLLFYSVGIGQISSEVPQNLSASRPQDRQFILSSKKLLLSDSGFYLCAWSEFLTGGSGHDGQFFGPGTRLTVL.

V gene TRBV5-1 combines with J gene TRBJ2-2; no definite D call. V lost 2 bases, J lost 4 bases, and 9 bases lay in between. Looked up from germline, CDR1 is SGHRS and CDR2 is YFSETQ. The CDR3 totals 14 residues. CDR3 in DNA: TGCGCCAGCAGCTTAATTACCGGCACCGGGGAGCTGTTTTTT. Translating gives CASSLITGTGELFF.

The chain joins TRBV5-6 to TRBJ1-1; perhaps TRBD1 as D (6 bases). Germline-derived CDR1 and CDR2 are SGHDT and YYEEEE. The CDR3 covers 16 residues. The germline V and J ends were trimmed by 5 bases and 5 bases, with 22 bases remaining between them. The CDR3 nucleotides are TGTGCCAGCAGGCGTCTTTTACCAGGGGAAGGAACTGAAGCTTTCTTT. Its translation is CASRRLLPGEGTEAFF. Full variable domain (missing parts from reference TRBV5-6 and TRBJ1-1): DAGVTQSPTHLIKTRGQQVTLRCSPKSGHDTVSWYQQALGQGPQFIFQYYEEEERQRGNFPDRFSGHQFPNYSSELNVNALLLGDSALYLCASRRLLPGEGTEAFFGQGTRLTVV.

The rearrangement links TRBV7-8 to TRBJ2-2, with TRBD2 matching 11 bases. Germline assignment: CDR1 SGHVS and CDR2 FQNEAQ. The CDR3 has 15 residues. V shed 1 base, J shed 6 bases, and the junction held 1 base outside the gene matches. CDR3 in amino acids: CASSLDSGGAGELFF. In DNA, the CDR3 is TGTGCCAGCAGCTTAGATAGCGGGGGGGCCGGGGAGCTGTTTTTT.

This chain uses TRBV5-5 with TRBJ2-7; 8 bases match TRBD2. Germline V lookup: CDR1 SGHKS, CDR2 YYEKEE (reference sequence). The V segment lost 1 base and the J segment 5 bases; nucleotides outside the gene matches: 5. The CDR3 covers 14 residues. The CDR3 DNA sequence: TGTGCCAGCAGCTTGAGCGGGGGCGGGGACGAGCAGTACTTC. Amino acids: CASSLSGGGDEQYF. The whole variable domain, filled in from reference TRBV5-5 and TRBJ2-7, reads DAGVTQSPTHLIKTRGQQVTLRCSPISGHKSVSWYQQVLGQGPQFIFQYYEKEERGRGNFPDRFSARQFPNYSSELNVNALLLGDSALYLCASSLSGGGDEQYFGPGTRLTVT.

This clone has only a few counts. The chain couples TRBV7-3 to TRBJ1-4, with D possibly matching TRBD1 (6 bases). The CDR3 length is 15 residues. Trimming shortened V by 1 base and J by 8 bases, and 14 bases separated the two germline ends. CDR1 and CDR2 (germline): SGHTA, FQGTGA. The CDR3 loop is CASSLRGGKGEKLFF. CDR3 bases: TGTGCCAGCAGCTTAAGAGGGGGAAAGGGAGAAAAACTGTTTTTT.

This clone was found once. The chain uses TRBV7-8 and TRBJ1-5; D not certain. Trimming left V 2 bases short and J 0 bases short, with 11 bases between. The CDR3 has 16 amino acids. In germline, CDR1 is SGHVS, CDR2 FQNEAQ. CDR3 sequence (DNA): TGTGCCAGCAGCTTACTCGCCAGAAATAGCAATCAGCCCCAGCATTTT. Translating gives CASSLLARNSNQPQHF. Combining the CDR3 with reference TRBV7-8 and TRBJ1-5 gives the whole variable domain GAGVSQSPRYKVAKRGQDVALRCDPISGHVSLFWYQQALGQGPEFLTYFQNEAQLDKSGLPSDRFFAERPEGSVSTLKIQRTQQEDSAVYLCASSLLARNSNQPQHFGDGTRLSIL.